Listed below are T cell receptor beta chains from one sample, sequenced in a study of blood T cells in healthy people across ages. One entry per CDR3 protein results from TCRdb running MiXCR on the 5' RACE reads. The profile shows about 780,000 distinct CDR3 sequences, around 25% of them singletons. Another study also made use of these data, one on T cells of mothers and their children.

Sequencing was carried out using blood. These receptors were obtained from a boy between 10 and 17 years old in good health. The CDR3 runs from the conserved cysteine through the conserved F or W. D genes are given only for firm matches. Size is omitted from some rows. Given values are once, few, many or a class for expanded clones.

CDR3aa: CASSQVHLYGYTF
CDR3nt: TGTGCCAGCAGCCAAGTTCACCTCTATGGCTACACCTTC
v_gene: TRBV3-1
abundance: NA
j_gene: TRBJ1-2
d_gene: NA

CDR3aa: CASSITRQANYGYTF
CDR3nt: TGTGCCAGCAGTATAACCCGACAGGCTAACTATGGCTACACCTTC
v_gene: TRBV6-1
abundance: NA
j_gene: TRBJ1-2
d_gene: NA

CDR3aa: CASSQDRGQYTQYF
CDR3nt: TGTGCCAGCAGCCAAGATCGGGGCCAGTATACGCAGTATTTT
v_gene: TRBV4-2
abundance: NA
j_gene: TRBJ2-3
d_gene: NA

CDR3aa: CASGRQGIRGTDTQYF
CDR3nt: TGTGCCAGCGGGCGACAGGGGATAAGGGGCACAGATACGCAGTATTTT
v_gene: TRBV6-6
abundance: few
j_gene: TRBJ2-3
d_gene: TRBD1

CDR3aa: CASRTAVTSYEQHF
CDR3nt: TGTGCCAGCCGGACAGCGGTGACTTCCTACGAGCAGCACTTC
v_gene: TRBV19
abundance: NA
j_gene: TRBJ2-7
d_gene: NA

CDR3aa: CASSYGDRDTGELFF
CDR3nt: TGTGCCAGCAGTTACGGGGACAGGGACACCGGGGAGCTGTTTTTT
v_gene: TRBV6-5
abundance: NA
j_gene: TRBJ2-2
d_gene: TRBD1

CDR3aa: CASSQARGLGEKLFF
CDR3nt: TGTGCCAGCAGCCAAGCACGGGGGCTAGGTGAAAAACTGTTTTTT
v_gene: TRBV4-2
abundance: once
j_gene: TRBJ1-4
d_gene: NA

CDR3aa: CASSDGGLGNSPLHF
CDR3nt: TGCGCCAGCAGTGATGGGGGGCTGGGAAATTCACCCCTCCACTTT
v_gene: TRBV10-2
abundance: once
j_gene: TRBJ1-6
d_gene: NA

CDR3aa: CASSQIQGAKNIQYF
CDR3nt: TGCGCCAGCAGCCAAATCCAGGGAGCCAAAAACATTCAGTACTTC
v_gene: TRBV4-1
abundance: NA
j_gene: TRBJ2-4
d_gene: NA

CDR3aa: CASKAGGNQPQHF
CDR3nt: TGTGCCAGCAAGGCGGGGGGTAATCAGCCCCAGCATTTT
v_gene: TRBV12-3/TRBV12-4
abundance: NA
j_gene: TRBJ1-5
d_gene: NA

CDR3aa: CASSGTWTGGSYEQYF
CDR3nt: TGTGCCAGCAGTGGGACCTGGACAGGGGGCTCCTACGAGCAGTACTTC
v_gene: TRBV25-1
abundance: NA
j_gene: TRBJ2-7
d_gene: TRBD1

CDR3aa: CASSFGTSTGDTQYF
CDR3nt: TGCGCCAGCAGCTTCGGGACTTCAACGGGAGATACGCAGTATTTT
v_gene: TRBV5-1
abundance: NA
j_gene: TRBJ2-3
d_gene: NA

CDR3aa: CASRPGTDHEQYF
CDR3nt: TGTGCCAGCAGACCTGGGACAGACCACGAGCAGTACTTC
v_gene: TRBV12-3/TRBV12-4
abundance: few
j_gene: TRBJ2-7
d_gene: TRBD1

CDR3aa: CASSPTGMGQPQHF
CDR3nt: TGTGCCAGCTCACCAACCGGGATGGGACAGCCCCAGCATTTT
v_gene: TRBV18
abundance: NA
j_gene: TRBJ1-5
d_gene: NA

CDR3aa: CASKPGQNQPQHF
CDR3nt: TGTGCCAGCAAACCGGGACAGAATCAGCCCCAGCATTTT
v_gene: TRBV6-5
abundance: NA
j_gene: TRBJ1-5
d_gene: TRBD1

CDR3aa: CASSLAEAGSTDTQYF
CDR3nt: TGTGCCAGCAGCTTAGCGGAGGCGGGTAGCACAGATACGCAGTATTTT
v_gene: TRBV11-2
abundance: few
j_gene: TRBJ2-3
d_gene: NA

CDR3aa: CSASEELHYEQYF
CDR3nt: TGCAGTGCTAGCGAGGAATTACACTACGAGCAGTACTTC
v_gene: TRBV20-1
abundance: NA
j_gene: TRBJ2-7
d_gene: NA

CDR3aa: CATSGLAGLETQYF
CDR3nt: TGTGCCACTTCGGGACTAGCGGGGTTAGAGACCCAGTACTTC
v_gene: TRBV2
abundance: NA
j_gene: TRBJ2-5
d_gene: TRBD2

CDR3aa: CASSLRETTYEQYF
CDR3nt: TGTGCCAGCAGTTTGCGGGAGACAACCTACGAGCAGTACTTC
v_gene: TRBV12-3/TRBV12-4
abundance: NA
j_gene: TRBJ2-7
d_gene: TRBD2

CDR3aa: CSVNGRLGLEETQYF
CDR3nt: TGCAGCGTTAACGGACGGCTGGGGCTGGAAGAGACCCAGTACTTC
v_gene: TRBV29-1
abundance: NA
j_gene: TRBJ2-5
d_gene: NA

CDR3aa: CASSPPSRNEQFF
CDR3nt: TGTGCCAGCAGCCCTCCTTCAAGGAATGAGCAGTTCTTC
v_gene: TRBV3-1
abundance: NA
j_gene: TRBJ2-1
d_gene: NA

CDR3aa: CSARDSNGYTF
CDR3nt: TGCAGTGCTAGAGATTCGAATGGCTACACCTTC
v_gene: TRBV20-1
abundance: NA
j_gene: TRBJ1-2
d_gene: NA

CDR3aa: CASMLAGGYNEQFF
CDR3nt: TGTGCCAGCATGCTAGCGGGAGGGTACAATGAGCAGTTCTTC
v_gene: TRBV7-3
abundance: NA
j_gene: TRBJ2-1
d_gene: TRBD2

CDR3aa: CASSLWGLEEKLFF
CDR3nt: TGCGCCAGCAGCTTGTGGGGGTTGGAGGAAAAACTGTTTTTT
v_gene: TRBV5-1
abundance: few
j_gene: TRBJ1-4
d_gene: NA

CDR3aa: CASSRTGGAGTEAFF
CDR3nt: TGTGCCAGCAGTCGTACAGGGGGCGCGGGCACTGAAGCTTTCTTT
v_gene: TRBV2
abundance: few
j_gene: TRBJ1-1
d_gene: TRBD1

CDR3aa: CASSSTRGNDEQYF
CDR3nt: TGTGCCAGCAGTTCCACGCGGGGGAACGACGAGCAGTACTTC
v_gene: TRBV6-5
abundance: few
j_gene: TRBJ2-7
d_gene: TRBD2

CDR3aa: CSVGAGRGLGEQYF
CDR3nt: TGCAGTGTCGGGGCGGGTAGGGGGCTTGGCGAGCAGTACTTC
v_gene: TRBV20-1
abundance: once
j_gene: TRBJ2-7
d_gene: TRBD1

CDR3aa: CASSQDHASGGRTNYEQYF
CDR3nt: TGCGCCAGCAGCCAAGATCACGCATCGGGGGGTCGCACTAACTACGAGCAGTACTTC
v_gene: TRBV4-1
abundance: few
j_gene: TRBJ2-7
d_gene: TRBD2

CDR3aa: CASSLNRVLSTEAFF
CDR3nt: TGTGCCAGCAGCCTAAACAGGGTCCTGAGCACTGAAGCTTTCTTT
v_gene: TRBV13
abundance: NA
j_gene: TRBJ1-1
d_gene: NA

CDR3aa: CASWVRQGKYQPQHF
CDR3nt: TGTGCCAGTTGGGTTCGACAGGGAAAATATCAGCCCCAGCATTTT
v_gene: TRBV21-1
abundance: NA
j_gene: TRBJ1-5
d_gene: NA

CDR3aa: CASSQTGTGDTGELFF
CDR3nt: TGTGCCAGCAGCCAGACCGGGACAGGCGACACCGGGGAGCTGTTTTTT
v_gene: TRBV4-2
abundance: few
j_gene: TRBJ2-2
d_gene: TRBD1

CDR3aa: CSVAKLAGQETQYF
CDR3nt: TGCAGCGTGGCAAAGCTAGCGGGCCAAGAGACCCAGTACTTC
v_gene: TRBV29-1
abundance: few
j_gene: TRBJ2-5
d_gene: TRBD2

CDR3aa: CASSQTTGTGDF
CDR3nt: TGTGCCAGCAGCCAAACTACCGGGACAGGAGACTTC
v_gene: TRBV6-2/TRBV6-3
abundance: NA
j_gene: TRBJ1-2
d_gene: TRBD1

CDR3aa: CAIREGTGAWERPGETQYF
CDR3nt: TGTGCCATCAGAGAGGGGACAGGAGCCTGGGAGCGGCCAGGGGAGACCCAGTACTTC
v_gene: TRBV10-3
abundance: NA
j_gene: TRBJ2-5
d_gene: TRBD1

CDR3aa: CASSGITDTQYF
CDR3nt: TGTGCCAGCAGTGGTATCACAGATACGCAGTATTTT
v_gene: TRBV6-1
abundance: NA
j_gene: TRBJ2-3
d_gene: NA

CDR3aa: CASSLGTPANTGELFF
CDR3nt: TGTGCCAGCAGTTTAGGGACACCAGCGAACACCGGGGAGCTGTTTTTT
v_gene: TRBV12-3/TRBV12-4
abundance: few
j_gene: TRBJ2-2
d_gene: NA

CDR3aa: CASSLVGTGVETQYF
CDR3nt: TGCGCCAGCAGCTTGGTGGGGACAGGGGTGGAGACCCAGTACTTC
v_gene: TRBV5-1
abundance: NA
j_gene: TRBJ2-5
d_gene: TRBD1

CDR3aa: CASSQVLHGSQYF
CDR3nt: TGTGCCAGCAGCCAAGTTTTGCACGGGTCACAGTACTTC
v_gene: TRBV14
abundance: few
j_gene: TRBJ2-5
d_gene: NA

CDR3aa: CSVERWQGDTEAFF
CDR3nt: TGCAGCGTTGAAAGGTGGCAGGGGGACACTGAAGCTTTCTTT
v_gene: TRBV29-1
abundance: NA
j_gene: TRBJ1-1
d_gene: TRBD1

CDR3aa: CSAQDRGKLFF
CDR3nt: TGCAGTGCCCAGGACAGGGGAAAACTGTTTTTT
v_gene: TRBV20-1
abundance: NA
j_gene: TRBJ1-4
d_gene: TRBD1

CDR3aa: CSVEDLGGGKTQYF
CDR3nt: TGCAGCGTTGAAGACCTAGGGGGAGGCAAGACCCAGTACTTT
v_gene: TRBV29-1
abundance: NA
j_gene: TRBJ2-3
d_gene: NA

CDR3aa: CSASPPGANSPLHF
CDR3nt: TGCAGTGCTAGCCCGCCGGGGGCTAATTCACCCCTCCACTTT
v_gene: TRBV20-1
abundance: NA
j_gene: TRBJ1-6
d_gene: NA

CDR3aa: CASSPGLAANEQFF
CDR3nt: TGTGCCAGCAGTCCTGGACTAGCTGCCAATGAGCAGTTCTTC
v_gene: TRBV2
abundance: NA
j_gene: TRBJ2-1
d_gene: TRBD2

CDR3aa: CASSPTTETQYF
CDR3nt: TGTGCCAGCAGTCCTACTACGGAGACCCAGTACTTC
v_gene: TRBV28
abundance: few
j_gene: TRBJ2-5
d_gene: NA

CDR3aa: CASRHLGDEQYF
CDR3nt: TGTGCCAGCAGACATTTGGGGGACGAGCAGTACTTC
v_gene: TRBV6-6
abundance: few
j_gene: TRBJ2-7
d_gene: NA

CDR3aa: CASSPPAGRDTEAFF
CDR3nt: TGTGCCAGCAGCCCCCCGGCGGGGAGGGACACTGAAGCTTTCTTT
v_gene: TRBV27
abundance: NA
j_gene: TRBJ1-1
d_gene: NA

CDR3aa: CSVLGDYTGELFF
CDR3nt: TGCAGCGTTCTTGGGGACTACACCGGGGAGCTGTTTTTT
v_gene: TRBV29-1
abundance: NA
j_gene: TRBJ2-2
d_gene: NA

CDR3aa: CASSQAPPGTGKTPGANVLTF
CDR3nt: TGTGCCAGCAGCCAAGCCCCACCCGGGACAGGTAAAACCCCTGGGGCCAACGTCCTGACTTTC
v_gene: TRBV3-1
abundance: NA
j_gene: TRBJ2-6
d_gene: TRBD1

CDR3aa: CASSKEFSNMNTEAFF
CDR3nt: TGTGCCAGCAGCAAAGAGTTTTCGAACATGAACACTGAAGCTTTCTTT
v_gene: TRBV5-8
abundance: few
j_gene: TRBJ1-1
d_gene: NA

CDR3aa: CASSPYGTQYF
CDR3nt: TGTGCCAGCAGCCCATACGGGACCCAGTACTTC
v_gene: TRBV11-2
abundance: NA
j_gene: TRBJ2-5
d_gene: NA